Listed below are T cell receptor beta chains from one sample, sequenced in a study of Ad26.COV2.S vaccination and SARS-CoV-2 variants. TCRdb's table, derived via immunoSEQ multiplex PCR, lists solely in-frame clones and lacks some. The sample lists some 370,000 clones, roughly 85% occurring once. Source: peripheral blood, taken in a trial of Ad26.COV2.S vaccine versus placebo. Receptor source: a person between 18 and 65 years old who received the Ad26.COV2.S COVID-19 vaccine or a placebo. Each CDR3 is given with its conserved first and last residue. Fields, in order: clone size, V gene, D gene, J gene, CDR3 DNA, CDR3 protein. The D gene is left open where the match is weak. Clone size is stated in some rows and not others, as once, few, many or a class when expanded.

>-|TRBV7-9|-|TRBJ1-1
TGTGCCAGCAGTAAAGGACAGAACACTGAAGCTTTCTTT
CASSKGQNTEAFF
>-|TRBV5-1|-|TRBJ2-3
TGCGCCAGCAGCTTGGACGCCGGGGGAATCACAGATACGCAGTATTTT
CASSLDAGGITDTQYF
>-|TRBV5-4|-|TRBJ1-1
TGTGCCAGCAAAAAAGGGGGGAACCTGAGAACTGAAGCTTTCTTT
CASKKGGNLRTEAFF
>-|TRBV2|-|TRBJ1-4
TGTGCCAGCAGTGACTTTGGCGAAAAACTGTTTTTT
CASSDFGEKLFF
>-|TRBV6-1|-|TRBJ1-2
TGTGCCAGCAGTGACAGAGGATATGGCTACACCTTC
CASSDRGYGYTF
>few|TRBV5-1|-|TRBJ1-4
TGCGCCAGCAGCTTGGAGGCAGTTGGAAAACTGTTTTTT
CASSLEAVGKLFF
>-|TRBV19|-|TRBJ2-1
TGTGCCAGTACCCTAGGAGGGGGGTATGAGCAGTTCTTC
CASTLGGGYEQFF
>once|TRBV11-2|TRBD1|TRBJ1-1
TGTGCCAGCAGCTCCCCCCGGACAGGACCCTTTGAAGCTTTCTTT
CASSSPRTGPFEAFF
>-|TRBV14|TRBD2|TRBJ2-7
TGTGCCAGCAGCCAAAGGGGACTAGCTGGAACCTACGAGCAGTACTTC
CASSQRGLAGTYEQYF
>-|TRBV9|-|TRBJ2-7
TGTGCCAGCAGCGTAGGAGGTCCCCTCGACGAGCAGTACTTC
CASSVGGPLDEQYF
>once|TRBV7-3|-|TRBJ1-5
TGTGCCAGCAGCCCGAATAGCAATCAGCCCCAGCATTTT
CASSPNSNQPQHF
>-|TRBV6-5|-|TRBJ2-7
TGTGCCAGCAGTTACTCGGGCCAGTGGAGCTCCTACGAGCAGTACTTC
CASSYSGQWSSYEQYF
>-|TRBV20-1|-|TRBJ1-1
TGCAGTGCTAGTCAGGGCTTGGACACTGAAGCTTTCTTT
CSASQGLDTEAFF
>-|TRBV7-3|-|TRBJ2-1
TGTGCCAGCAGCCAGCAACCGGGGGACTACAATGAGCAGTTCTTC
CASSQQPGDYNEQFF
>-|TRBV18|TRBD2|TRBJ2-5
TGTGCCAGCTCTAGCGGGGGGCCCCAGTACTTC
CASSSGGPQYF
>-|TRBV6-5|-|TRBJ2-1
TGTGCCAGCATAGGGGGGGTGGAGCAGTTCTTC
CASIGGVEQFF
>-|TRBV6-4|TRBD1|TRBJ2-5
TGTGCCAGCACCGGGACAGGGGGTTTACAAGAGACCCAGTACTTC
CASTGTGGLQETQYF
>once|TRBV25-1|TRBD1|TRBJ1-1
TGTGCCAGCAGTGAGAGGGGGCAAGGGAACACTGAAGCTTTCTTT
CASSERGQGNTEAFF
>-|TRBV2|-|TRBJ1-1
TGTGCCAGCAGTGAAGGCGGGGGTCGGAATGAAGCTTTCTTT
CASSEGGGRNEAFF
>few|TRBV13|-|TRBJ1-1
TGTGCCAGCAGCTTAGAATGGTGGCAGGAAGCTTTCTTT
CASSLEWWQEAFF
>-|TRBV4-1|-|TRBJ2-7
TGCGCCAGCAGCCAAGTGGCCGGGGACGAGCAGTACTTC
CASSQVAGDEQYF
>once|TRBV6-2/TRBV6-3|TRBD2|TRBJ2-7
TGTGCCAGCAGTTATTCCACTAGCGGGAGGGCCTACGAGCAGTACTTC
CASSYSTSGRAYEQYF
>few|TRBV27|TRBD1|TRBJ2-6
TGTGCCAGCAGTTCCACCGGGACAGGGTACTCTGGGGCCAACGTCCTGACTTTC
CASSSTGTGYSGANVLTF
>-|TRBV4-1|-|TRBJ1-2
TGCGCCAGCAGCCAAGATCCAGGGATCTATGGCTACACCTTC
CASSQDPGIYGYTF
>-|TRBV9|-|TRBJ2-1
TGTGCCAGCAGCGTAGCAGGGGACTACTACAATGAGCAGTTCTTC
CASSVAGDYYNEQFF
>-|TRBV5-1|TRBD1|TRBJ1-2
TGCGCCAGCAACCGGGACAGGGGATATGGCTACACCTTC
CASNRDRGYGYTF
>-|TRBV11-3|-|TRBJ1-4
TGTGCCAGCAGCTTAGAGGGGTATAATGAAAAACTGTTTTTT
CASSLEGYNEKLFF
>-|TRBV5-1|TRBD2|TRBJ2-1
TGCGCCAGCAGCTTGGAAACTAGCGGGGGGAATGAGCAGTTCTTC
CASSLETSGGNEQFF
>-|TRBV5-1|-|TRBJ2-2
TGCGCCAGCAGCTCCCTACCGACAGGAACCCGGACCGGGGAGCTGTTTTTT
CASSSLPTGTRTGELFF
>-|TRBV28|-|TRBJ2-3
TGTGCCAGCAGTTTATCAGGGATCAGCACAGATACGCAGTATTTT
CASSLSGISTDTQYF
>-|TRBV7-6|-|TRBJ1-5
TGTGCCAGCAGCGGGGGCTTGGATCAGCCCCAGCATTTT
CASSGGLDQPQHF
>-|TRBV24-1|TRBD2|TRBJ2-3
TGTGCCACCAGTGATCCGGCCCTCGGGAGGGCAGATACGCAGTATTTT
CATSDPALGRADTQYF